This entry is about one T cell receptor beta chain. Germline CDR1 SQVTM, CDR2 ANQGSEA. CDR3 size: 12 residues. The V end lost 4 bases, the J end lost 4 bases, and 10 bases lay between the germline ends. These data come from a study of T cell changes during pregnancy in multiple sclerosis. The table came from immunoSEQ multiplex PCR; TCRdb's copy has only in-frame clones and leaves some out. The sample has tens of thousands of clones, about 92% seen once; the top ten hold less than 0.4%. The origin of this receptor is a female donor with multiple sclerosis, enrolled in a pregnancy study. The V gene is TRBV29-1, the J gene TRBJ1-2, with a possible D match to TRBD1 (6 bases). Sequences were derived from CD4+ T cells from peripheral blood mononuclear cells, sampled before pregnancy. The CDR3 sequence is CSVGTGSYGYTF. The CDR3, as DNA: TGCAGCGTTGGAACAGGGAGCTATGGCTACACCTTC.